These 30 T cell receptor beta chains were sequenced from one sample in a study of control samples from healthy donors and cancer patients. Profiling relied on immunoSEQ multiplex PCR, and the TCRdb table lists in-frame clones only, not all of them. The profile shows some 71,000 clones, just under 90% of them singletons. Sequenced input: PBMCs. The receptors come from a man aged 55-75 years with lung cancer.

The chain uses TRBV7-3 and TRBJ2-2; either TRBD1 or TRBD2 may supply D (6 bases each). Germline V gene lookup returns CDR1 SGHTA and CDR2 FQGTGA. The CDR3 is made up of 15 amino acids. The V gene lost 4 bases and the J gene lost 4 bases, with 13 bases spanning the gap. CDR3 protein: CASSSGAGVTGELFF. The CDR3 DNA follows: TGTGCCAGCAGCTCGGGAGCAGGGGTCACCGGGGAGCTGTTTTTT. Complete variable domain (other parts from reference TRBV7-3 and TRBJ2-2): GAGVSQTPSNKVTEKGKYVELRCDPISGHTALYWYRQSLGQGPEFLIYFQGTGAADDSGLPNDRFFAVRPEGSVSTLKIQRTERGDSAVYLCASSSGAGVTGELFFGEGSRLTVL.

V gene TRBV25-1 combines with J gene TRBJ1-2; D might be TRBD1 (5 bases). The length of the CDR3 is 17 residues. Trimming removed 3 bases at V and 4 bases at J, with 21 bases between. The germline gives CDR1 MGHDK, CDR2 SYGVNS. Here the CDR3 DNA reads TGTGCCAGCAGTGAGCCGGGGGTATGGGGGGAATCCTATGGCTACACCTTC. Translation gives CASSEPGVWGESYGYTF.

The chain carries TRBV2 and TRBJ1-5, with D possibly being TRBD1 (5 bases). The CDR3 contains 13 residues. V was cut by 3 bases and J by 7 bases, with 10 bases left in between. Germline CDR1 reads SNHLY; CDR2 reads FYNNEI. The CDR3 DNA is TGTGCCAGCAGTGAGTGGGGGAACCAGCCCCAGCATTTT. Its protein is CASSEWGNQPQHF.

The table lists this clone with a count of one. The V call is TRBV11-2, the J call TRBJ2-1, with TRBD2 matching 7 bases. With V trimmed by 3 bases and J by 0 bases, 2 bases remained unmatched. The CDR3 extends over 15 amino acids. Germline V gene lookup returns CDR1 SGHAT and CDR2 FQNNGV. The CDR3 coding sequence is TGTGCCAGCAGCTTGCGCGGGGGCTCCTACAATGAGCAGTTCTTC. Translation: CASSLRGGSYNEQFF.

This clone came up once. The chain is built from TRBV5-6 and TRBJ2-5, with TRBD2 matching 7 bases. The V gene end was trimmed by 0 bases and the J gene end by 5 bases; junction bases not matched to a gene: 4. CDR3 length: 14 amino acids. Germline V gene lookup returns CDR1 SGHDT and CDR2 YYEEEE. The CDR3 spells CASSLAGSGETQYF. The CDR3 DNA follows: TGTGCCAGCAGCTTGGCCGGTAGCGGGGAGACCCAGTACTTC.

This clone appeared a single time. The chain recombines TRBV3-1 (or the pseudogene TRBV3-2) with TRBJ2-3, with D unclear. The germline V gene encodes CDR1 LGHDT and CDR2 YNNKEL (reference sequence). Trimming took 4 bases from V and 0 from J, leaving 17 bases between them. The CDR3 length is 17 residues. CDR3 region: CASSLLRTAASTDTQYF. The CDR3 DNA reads TGTGCCAGCAGCCTCCTGCGTACGGCAGCTAGCACAGATACGCAGTATTTT.

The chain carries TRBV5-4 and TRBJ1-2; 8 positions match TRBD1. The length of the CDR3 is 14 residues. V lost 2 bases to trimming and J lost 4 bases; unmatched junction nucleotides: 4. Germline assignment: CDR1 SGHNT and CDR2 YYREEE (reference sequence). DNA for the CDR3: TGTGCCAGCAGCTTTTTGACAGGGGTCTATGGCTACACCTTC. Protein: CASSFLTGVYGYTF. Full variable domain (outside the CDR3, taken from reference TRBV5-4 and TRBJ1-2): ETGVTQSPTHLIKTRGQQVTLRCSSQSGHNTVSWYQQALGQGPQFIFQYYREEENGRGNFPPRFSGLQFPNYSSELNVNALELDDSALYLCASSFLTGVYGYTFGSGTRLTVV.

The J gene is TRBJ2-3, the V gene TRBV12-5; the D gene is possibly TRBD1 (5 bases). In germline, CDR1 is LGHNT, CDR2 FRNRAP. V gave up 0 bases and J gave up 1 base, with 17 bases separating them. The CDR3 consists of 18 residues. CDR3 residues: CASGLVMSRVVGTDTQYF. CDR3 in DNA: TGTGCTAGTGGTTTGGTAATGAGCAGGGTTGTTGGCACAGATACGCAGTATTTT. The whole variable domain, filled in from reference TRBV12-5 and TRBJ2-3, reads DARVTQTPRHKVTEMGQEVTMRCQPILGHNTVFWYRQTMMQGLELLAYFRNRAPLDDSGMPKDRFSAEMPDATLATLKIQPSEPRDSAVYFCASGLVMSRVVGTDTQYFGPGTRLTVL.

The CDR3 DNA follows: TGCGCCAGCAGTGAGGGACAGGGGGGATACGAGCAGTACTTC. Translating gives CASSEGQGGYEQYF. V usage is TRBV10-1 and J usage is TRBJ2-7; TRBD1 matches 10 bases. Trimming took 2 bases from V and 4 from J; bases not matched to a gene: 2. The germline gives CDR1 WNHNN, CDR2 SYGVQD (reference sequence). The CDR3 totals 14 residues.

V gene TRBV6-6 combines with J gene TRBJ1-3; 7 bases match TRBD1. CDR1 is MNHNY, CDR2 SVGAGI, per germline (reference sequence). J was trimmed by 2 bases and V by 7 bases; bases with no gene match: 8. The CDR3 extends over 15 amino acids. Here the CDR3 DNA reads TGTGCCAGCACCTTGAGGCAGGGGGCTGGAAACACCATATATTTT. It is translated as CASTLRQGAGNTIYF.

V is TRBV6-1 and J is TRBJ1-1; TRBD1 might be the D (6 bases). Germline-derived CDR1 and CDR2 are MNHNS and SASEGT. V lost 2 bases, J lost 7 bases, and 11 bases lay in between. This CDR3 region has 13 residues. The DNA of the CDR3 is TGTGCCAGCAGTGAATGGGGGGCCGTTGAAGCTTTCTTT. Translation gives CASSEWGAVEAFF.

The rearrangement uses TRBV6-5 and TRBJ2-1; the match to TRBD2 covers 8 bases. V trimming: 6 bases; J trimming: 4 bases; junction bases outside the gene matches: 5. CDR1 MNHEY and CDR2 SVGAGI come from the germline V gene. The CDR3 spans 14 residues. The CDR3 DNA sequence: TGTGCCAGCAGAGCCGGCGGGGGGTACAATGAGCAGTTCTTC. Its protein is CASRAGGGYNEQFF.

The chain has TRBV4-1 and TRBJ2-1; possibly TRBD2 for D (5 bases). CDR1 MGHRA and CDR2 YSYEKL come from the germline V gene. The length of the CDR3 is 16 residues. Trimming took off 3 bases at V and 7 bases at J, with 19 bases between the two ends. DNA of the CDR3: TGCGCCAGCAGCCAGGCTCCCCTCGCCCGGGAAAATGAGCAGTTCTTC. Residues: CASSQAPLARENEQFF.

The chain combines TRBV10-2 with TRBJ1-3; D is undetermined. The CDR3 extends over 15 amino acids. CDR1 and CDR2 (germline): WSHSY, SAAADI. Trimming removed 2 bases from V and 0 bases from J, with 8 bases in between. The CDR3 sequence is CASSESPFSGNTIYF. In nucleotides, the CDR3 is TGCGCCAGCAGTGAGAGTCCCTTCTCTGGAAACACCATATATTTT.

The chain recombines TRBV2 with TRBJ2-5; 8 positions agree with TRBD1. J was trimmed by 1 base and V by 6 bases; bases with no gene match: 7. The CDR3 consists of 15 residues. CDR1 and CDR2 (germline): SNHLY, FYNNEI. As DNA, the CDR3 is TGTGCCAGCAGGGCCACAGGGGGACTCCAAGAGACCCAGTACTTC. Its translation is CASRATGGLQETQYF.

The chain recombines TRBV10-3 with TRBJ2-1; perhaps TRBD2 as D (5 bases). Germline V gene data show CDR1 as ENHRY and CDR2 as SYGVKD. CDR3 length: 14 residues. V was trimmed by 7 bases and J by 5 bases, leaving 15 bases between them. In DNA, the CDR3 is TGTGCCATCACAAAGAGGGAAAGGGACAATGAGCAGTTCTTC. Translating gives CAITKRERDNEQFF.

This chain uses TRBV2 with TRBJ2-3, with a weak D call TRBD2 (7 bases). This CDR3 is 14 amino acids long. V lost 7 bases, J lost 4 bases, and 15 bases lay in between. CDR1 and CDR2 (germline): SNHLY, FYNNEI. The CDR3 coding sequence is TGTGCCAGCACGGAGGGGGGGAGGGCAGATACGCAGTATTTT. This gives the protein CASTEGGRADTQYF.

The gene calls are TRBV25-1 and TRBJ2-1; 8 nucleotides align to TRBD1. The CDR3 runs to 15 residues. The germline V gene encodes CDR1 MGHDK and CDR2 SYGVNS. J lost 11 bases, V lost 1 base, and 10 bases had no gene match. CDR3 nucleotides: TGTGCCAGCAGTGAATTGGACAGGGAAGTTCTAAAGCAGTTCTTC. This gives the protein CASSELDREVLKQFF. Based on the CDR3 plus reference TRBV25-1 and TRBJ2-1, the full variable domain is EADIYQTPRYLVIGTGKKITLECSQTMGHDKMYWYQQDPGMELHLIHYSYGVNSTEKGDLSSESTVSRIRTEHFPLTLESARPSHTSQYLCASSELDREVLKQFFGPGTRLTVL.

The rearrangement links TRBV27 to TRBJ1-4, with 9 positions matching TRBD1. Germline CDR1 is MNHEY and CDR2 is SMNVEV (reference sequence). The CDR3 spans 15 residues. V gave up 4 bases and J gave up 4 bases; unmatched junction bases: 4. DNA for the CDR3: TGTGCCAGCAGTTCCCCGGGACAGGGTAATGAAAAACTGTTTTTT. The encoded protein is CASSSPGQGNEKLFF.

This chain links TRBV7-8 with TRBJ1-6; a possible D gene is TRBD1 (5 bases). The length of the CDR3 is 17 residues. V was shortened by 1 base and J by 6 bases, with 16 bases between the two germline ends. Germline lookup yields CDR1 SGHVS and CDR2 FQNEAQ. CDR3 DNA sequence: TGTGCCAGCAGCTTAGGGCGGGCAGGGAATCGTAATTCACCCCTCCACTTT. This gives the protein CASSLGRAGNRNSPLHF.

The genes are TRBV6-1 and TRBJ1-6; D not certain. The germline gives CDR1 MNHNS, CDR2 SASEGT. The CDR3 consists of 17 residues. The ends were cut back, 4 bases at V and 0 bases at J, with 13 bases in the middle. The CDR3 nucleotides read TGTGCCAGCAGTGTACCTGTAGCCTTCTCCTATAATTCACCCCTCCACTTT. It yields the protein CASSVPVAFSYNSPLHF.

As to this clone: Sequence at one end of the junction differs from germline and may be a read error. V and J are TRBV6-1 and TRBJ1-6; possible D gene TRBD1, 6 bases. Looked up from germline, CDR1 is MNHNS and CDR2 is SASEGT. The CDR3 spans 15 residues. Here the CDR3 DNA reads TGTGCCAACAGTGAAAGGGGGACGTTTAATTCACCCCTCCACTTT. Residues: CANSERGTFNSPLHF.

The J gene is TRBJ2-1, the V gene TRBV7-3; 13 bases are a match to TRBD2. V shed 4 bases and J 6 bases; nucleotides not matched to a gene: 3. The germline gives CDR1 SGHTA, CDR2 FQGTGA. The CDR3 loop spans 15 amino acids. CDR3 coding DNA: TGTGCCAGCAGCTCGACTAGCGGGGGGATCAATGAGCAGTTCTTC. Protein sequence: CASSSTSGGINEQFF.

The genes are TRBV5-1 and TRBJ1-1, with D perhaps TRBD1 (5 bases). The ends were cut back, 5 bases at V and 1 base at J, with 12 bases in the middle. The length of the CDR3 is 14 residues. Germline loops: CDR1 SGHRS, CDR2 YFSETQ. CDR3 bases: TGCGCCAGCAGTAGTGGGGCATCGAACACTGAAGCTTTCTTT. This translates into CASSSGASNTEAFF.

CDR3 bases: TGCGCCAGCAGCGTGGACAGGGGGCAAGGGGAGACCCAGTACTTC. It encodes CASSVDRGQGETQYF. The V gene is TRBV5-1, the J gene TRBJ2-5, with 11 bases lining up with TRBD1. Germline V gene data show CDR1 as SGHRS and CDR2 as YFSETQ. Germline trimming cut 4 bases from V and 5 bases from J; bases unmatched to any gene: 7. This CDR3 contains 15 residues.

This chain's CDR3 is CASSPGTGSSGANVLTF. CDR3 in DNA: TGTGCCAGCAGTCCCGGGACAGGGTCCTCTGGGGCCAACGTCCTGACTTTC. V is TRBV6-6 and J is TRBJ2-6, with TRBD1 matching 9 bases. Trimming took 5 bases from V and 0 from J; bases not matched to a gene: 5. The CDR3 extends over 17 amino acids. From germline, CDR1 is MNHNY and CDR2 SVGAGI (reference sequence).

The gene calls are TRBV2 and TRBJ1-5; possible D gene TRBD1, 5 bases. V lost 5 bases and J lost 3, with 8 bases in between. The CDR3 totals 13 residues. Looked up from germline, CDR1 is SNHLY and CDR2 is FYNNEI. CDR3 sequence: CASSRQNNQPQHF. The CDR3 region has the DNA TGTGCCAGCAGTCGACAGAACAATCAGCCCCAGCATTTT.

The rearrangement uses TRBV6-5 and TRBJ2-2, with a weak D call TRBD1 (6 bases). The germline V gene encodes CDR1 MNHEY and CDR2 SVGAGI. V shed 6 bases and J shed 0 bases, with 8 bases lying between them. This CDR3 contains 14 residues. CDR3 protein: CASRGAANTGELFF. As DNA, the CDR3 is TGTGCCAGCAGGGGGGCGGCGAACACCGGGGAGCTGTTTTTT.

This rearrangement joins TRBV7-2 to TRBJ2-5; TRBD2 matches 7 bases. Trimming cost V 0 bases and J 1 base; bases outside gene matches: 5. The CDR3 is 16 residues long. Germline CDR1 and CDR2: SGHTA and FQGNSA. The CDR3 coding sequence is TGTGCCAGCAGCTTAGCCCTGAGCGGGGCCCAAGAGACCCAGTACTTC. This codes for CASSLALSGAQETQYF. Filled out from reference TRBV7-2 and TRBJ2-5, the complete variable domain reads GAGVSQSPSNKVTEKGKDVELRCDPISGHTALYWYRQSLGQGLEFLIYFQGNSAPDKSGLPSDRFSAERTGGSVSTLTIQRTQQEDSAVYLCASSLALSGAQETQYFGPGTRLLVL.

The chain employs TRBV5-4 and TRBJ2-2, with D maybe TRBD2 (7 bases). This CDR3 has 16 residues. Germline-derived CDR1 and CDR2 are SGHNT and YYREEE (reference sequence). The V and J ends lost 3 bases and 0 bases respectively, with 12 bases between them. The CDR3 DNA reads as TGTGCCAGCAGCTCTGGGGGGGGCCCGAACACCGGGGAGCTGTTTTTT. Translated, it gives CASSSGGGPNTGELFF.